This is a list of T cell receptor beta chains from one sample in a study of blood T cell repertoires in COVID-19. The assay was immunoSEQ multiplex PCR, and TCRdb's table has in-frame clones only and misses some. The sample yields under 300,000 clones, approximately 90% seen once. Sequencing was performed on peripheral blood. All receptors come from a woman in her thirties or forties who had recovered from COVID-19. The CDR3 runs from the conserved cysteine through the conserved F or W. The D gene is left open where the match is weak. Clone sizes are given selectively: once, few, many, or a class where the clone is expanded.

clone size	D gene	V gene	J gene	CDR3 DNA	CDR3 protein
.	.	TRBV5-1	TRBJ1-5	TGCGCCAGCAGCTTGGACGGGTATAGCAATCAGCCCCAGCATTTT	CASSLDGYSNQPQHF
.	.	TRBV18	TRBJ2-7	TGTGCCAGCTCACCAGATAGGGGTACGGCCTACGAGCAGTACTTC	CASSPDRGTAYEQYF
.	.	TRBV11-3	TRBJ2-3	TGTGCCAGCAGCTTACTTAAGTCCGGTCGCACAGATACGCAGTATTTT	CASSLLKSGRTDTQYF
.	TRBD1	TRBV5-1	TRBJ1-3	TGCGCCAGCAGCTCGGCGACAGGGCGGGAAGTACCCATATATTTT	CASSSATGREVPIYF
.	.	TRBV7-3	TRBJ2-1	TGTGCCAGCAGTCCCACCGGGACCACCGGAGGGGAGCAGTTCTTC	CASSPTGTTGGEQFF
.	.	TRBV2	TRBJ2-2	TGTGCCAGCAGCCAATCAAGGACAATCGGGGAGCTGTTTTTT	CASSQSRTIGELFF
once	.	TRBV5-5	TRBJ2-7	TGTGCCAGCAGCTTTAGTTCCGGGACGGGAGTGGGCGAGCAGTACTTC	CASSFSSGTGVGEQYF
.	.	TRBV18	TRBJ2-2	TGTGCCAGCTCACCGAGAGCGCCGGAAACCGGGGAGCTGTTTTTT	CASSPRAPETGELFF
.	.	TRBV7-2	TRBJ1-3	TGTGCCAGCAGCTTAAGTATGAGGGCGACTGGAAACACCATATATTTT	CASSLSMRATGNTIYF
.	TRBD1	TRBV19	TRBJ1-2	TGTACCAGTAGTATAGACAGGGGGCCCTATGGCTACACCTTC	CTSSIDRGPYGYTF
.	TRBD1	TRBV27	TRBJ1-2	TGTGCCAGCAGTTCGCCCGACAGGGGGCGAGGCTACACCTTC	CASSSPDRGRGYTF
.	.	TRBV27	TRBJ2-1	TGTGCCAGCCTCCCCTTGGCTAGTTTGCGCTCTGAGCAGTTCTTC	CASLPLASLRSEQFF
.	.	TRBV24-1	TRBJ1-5	TGTGCCACCAGTGACCCCTCAAGGGGGAATCAGCCCCAGCATTTT	CATSDPSRGNQPQHF
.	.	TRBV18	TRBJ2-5	TGTGCCAGCTCACCCCAGATCGGGAAAGAGACCCAGTACTTC	CASSPQIGKETQYF
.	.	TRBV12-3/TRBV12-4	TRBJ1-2	TGTGCCAGCAGTCGGGACACCGGGAACTACACCTTC	CASSRDTGNYTF
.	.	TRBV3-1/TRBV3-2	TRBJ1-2	TGTGCCAGCAGCCAAACAAAGAACTATGGCTACACCTTC	CASSQTKNYGYTF
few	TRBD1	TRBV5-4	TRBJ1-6	TGTGCCAGCAGCTCGACAGGGGGCGAAAGTTCACCCCTCCACTTT	CASSSTGGESSPLHF
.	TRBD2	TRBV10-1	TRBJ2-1	TGCGCCAGCAGTGTGGGGATCGGGAGCGTGAGCGGGAACTCCTACAATGAGCAGTTCTTC	CASSVGIGSVSGNSYNEQFF
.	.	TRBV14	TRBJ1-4	TGTGCCAGCAGCCCCGGATTCTGGGCTGATGAAAAACTGTTTTTT	CASSPGFWADEKLFF
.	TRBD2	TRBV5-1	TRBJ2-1	TGCGCCAGCAGCTTGCCCCTTTCTAGCGGGGTTTACAATGAGCAGTTCTTC	CASSLPLSSGVYNEQFF
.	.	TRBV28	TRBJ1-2	TGTGCAACTAGTAAGATTAACTATGGCTACACCTTC	CATSKINYGYTF
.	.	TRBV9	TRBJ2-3	TGTGCCAGCAGCGTCGGCGGGGCAAGCACAGATACGCAGTATTTT	CASSVGGASTDTQYF
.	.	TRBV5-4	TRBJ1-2	TGTGCCAGCAGCGAAACGCAGGACCAAAGGGAGGGCTACACCTTC	CASSETQDQREGYTF
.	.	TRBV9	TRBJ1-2	TGTGCCAGCAGCGTAGCAGGGGCAGTCTCTGGCTACACCTTC	CASSVAGAVSGYTF
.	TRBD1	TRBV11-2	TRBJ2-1	TGTGCCAGCAGAAAGACAGGGGAAAATGAGCAGTTCTTC	CASRKTGENEQFF
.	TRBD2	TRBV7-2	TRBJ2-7	TGTGCCAGCAGCTTAGTTGGACTAGCGTACGAGCAGTACTTC	CASSLVGLAYEQYF
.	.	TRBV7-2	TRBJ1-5	TGTGCCAGCAGCCTTACAGGTGTGAGCAATCAGCCCCAGCATTTT	CASSLTGVSNQPQHF
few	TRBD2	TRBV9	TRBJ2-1	TGTGCCAGCAGCGTAGGTGGAGCGGGACTCTACACGGGCAATGAGCAGTTCTTC	CASSVGGAGLYTGNEQFF
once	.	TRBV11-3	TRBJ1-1	TGTGCCAGCAGCTTTTATGCGGACACTGAAGCTTTCTTT	CASSFYADTEAFF
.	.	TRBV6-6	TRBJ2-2	TGTGCCAGCAGTGAGACTACAGGGAGCCGGGAGCTGTTTTTT	CASSETTGSRELFF
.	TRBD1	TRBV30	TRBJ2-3	TGTGCCTGGAGTCGCGGACAGGGGCCAGATACGCAGTATTTT	CAWSRGQGPDTQYF
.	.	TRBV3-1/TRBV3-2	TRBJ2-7	TGTGCCAGCAGCCAAAGTGGGAGGAGTCTAGGCGAGCAGTACTTC	CASSQSGRSLGEQYF
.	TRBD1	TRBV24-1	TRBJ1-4	TGTGCCACCAGTGAAGGGGGCAGGGAAGAAAAACTGTTTTTT	CATSEGGREEKLFF
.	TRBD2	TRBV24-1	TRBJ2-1	TGTGCCACCAGTGATTTTGGGGAGGGCTCCTACAATGAGCAGTTCTTC	CATSDFGEGSYNEQFF
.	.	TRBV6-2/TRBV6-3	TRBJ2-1	TGTGCCAGCAGCCCCCTGACTACTTACAATGAGCAGTTCTTC	CASSPLTTYNEQFF
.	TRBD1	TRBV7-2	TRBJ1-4	TGTGCCAGCAGCCGCCAGCACCGACAGGGGGAAAAACTGTTTTTT	CASSRQHRQGEKLFF
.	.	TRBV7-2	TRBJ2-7	TGTGCCAGCAGCTTTTTAGGTCCTTCGACTCCCAGAGCAGTCTTC	CASSFLGPSTPRAVF
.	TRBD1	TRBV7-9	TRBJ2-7	TGTGCCAGCAGCCCCGGGACAGGCTCCTACGAGCAGTACTTC	CASSPGTGSYEQYF
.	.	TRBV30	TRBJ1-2	TGTGCCTGGAGTCCGAGTCAGGGTCCCTACACCTTC	CAWSPSQGPYTF
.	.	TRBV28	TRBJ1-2	TGTGCCAGCAGTTTATTCGGGGTTAGCTACACCTTC	CASSLFGVSYTF
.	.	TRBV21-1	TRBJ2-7	TGTGCCAGCAGCAATTCGGGACAGGGAGCCTACGAGCAGTACTTC	CASSNSGQGAYEQYF
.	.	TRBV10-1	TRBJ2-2	TGCGCCAGCAGACTTGAGGATCTCACCGGGGAGCTGTTTTTT	CASRLEDLTGELFF
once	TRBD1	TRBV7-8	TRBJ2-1	TGTGCCAGCAGCCGAGAAGCCAGGGGGACCTATGAGCAGTTCTTC	CASSREARGTYEQFF
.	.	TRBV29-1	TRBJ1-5	TGCAGCGTTCTTTCAGGGGGCAATCAGCCCCAGCATTTT	CSVLSGGNQPQHF
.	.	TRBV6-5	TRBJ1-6	TGTGCCACCCTTGGGAGGGGTGAGAGACCCCTCCACTTT	CATLGRGERPLHF
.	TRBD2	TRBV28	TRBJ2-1	TGTGCCAGCAGTTCCCCTGAAGGGAGCGGGAAAAATGAGCAGTTCTTC	CASSSPEGSGKNEQFF